This T cell receptor beta chain was identified during a study of cytomegalovirus exposure and HLA in healthy donors. It was with 60 Vbeta and 13 Jbeta primers that the PCR ran. The protocol was immunoSEQ multiplex PCR, while the TCRdb copy is restricted to in-frame clones and leaves out a portion. The sample comprises roughly 150,000 clones, 73% of which are singletons, and under 5.5% rests with the top ten. The CDR3 covers 15 residues. The junction had 6 bases not matched to a gene; V was cut back by 7 bases and J by 2 bases. In germline, CDR1 is MNHNS, CDR2 SASEGT. This chain uses TRBV6-1 with TRBJ2-3; TRBD2 matches at 10 bases. Sequencing used PBMCs. The clonotype comes from a woman between 18 and 29 years old in good health and CMV-seropositive. CDR3 loop: CASMRLAGDTDTQYF. CDR3 sequence (DNA): TGTGCCAGCATGAGACTAGCGGGTGACACAGATACGCAGTATTTT.